This T cell receptor (beta chain) was profiled in a study of blood T cell repertoires in COVID-19 (dated by TCRdb to the early 2020s). With respect to the entire study: The collaborator samples originated in the United States, Italy and Spain and spanned the acute and convalescent phases of COVID-19. The prospective study material was composed of cDNA or gDNA derived from T cells, B-cell-depleted T cells, or PBMCs. Where available, HLA class I and class II types were obtained from metadata supplied by the sample provider rather than from assay-based typing. Samples came from the ongoing ImmuneRACE study (first 160 participants) plus 1,254 subjects from 6 global collaborators. The dataset comprised deeply sampled blood TCRbeta repertoires from subjects exposed to, actively infected with, or recovered from COVID-19. Sample metadata almost always included a de-identified subject ID, COVID-19 status, age in years and sex. The repertoires were released in a freely available public database meant as a resource for research on the immune response to SARS-CoV-2.

The collaborating institutions used their own protocols to collect whole blood in K2EDTA tubes. For TCRbeta analysis, collaborators shipped samples as frozen whole blood, isolated PBMCs, or DNA extracted from either of those sample types. CDR3 length: 15 amino acids, cysteine to phenylalanine. Kept here is only the CDR3 DNA, which spans 45 bases and is read in frame from base 1. Ends trimmed: V by 5 bases, J by 5 bases; bases unmatched to a gene: 11. CDR1 and CDR2 were assigned from the germline V gene as ENHRY and SYGVKD. TCRbeta CDR3 regions were amplified from genomic DNA by means of the immunoSEQ Assay, a bias-controlled multiplex PCR. Turning to the authors' computational methods: The number of nucleated cells in each sample was estimated by amplification of reference gene primers within the assay. To quantify the absolute abundance of each unique TCRbeta CDR3 rearrangement, sequence reads were collapsed and filtered. For each sample, productive Simpson clonality was calculated by taking the square root of Simpson's diversity index across productive rearrangements. TCRdb re-hosts the immuneACCESS table, in-frame sequences only. Its copies lack some clones; in the studies checked, an unresolved V gene accounts for under half of them, and the cause for the rest is not known. V and J calls plus clone size are reproduced from that table; the DNA served to infer D and trimming. In all, the sample holds around 150,000 clones, and about 86% of those were seen once. 2.5% to 4% of the sample is in the top ten clones.

What the study reported, not specific to this receptor: The amount of clinical and demographic metadata varied by source and participant and was provided uncurated.

As to this clone: It lacks a known antigen. The record has no base qualities; no much larger clone is one base away.

Recombination linked TRBV10-3 to TRBJ2-5, with TRBD1 matching 7 junction bases. What was sequenced was peripheral blood. This TCR derives from a man in his sixties or seventies with acute or convalescent COVID-19. The nucleotides read TGTGCCATCAGTAATTTAGAGGGGGCCAGGGAGACCCAGTACTTC. The encoded protein is CAISNLEGARETQYF.